This T cell receptor (beta chain) was sequenced in a study of long-term antiretroviral therapy in people with HIV. As for the study in general: Initial samples were collected about a decade before the 2015 immediate-ART recommendation.

Assay version v3.0 of immunoSEQ was used, and it was run at survey level. Method: immunoSEQ multiplex PCR; TCRdb's copy keeps in-frame clones and lacks some. The sample carries under 20,000 clones, about four fifths recorded once. CDR3 size: 16 residues. CDR1 SGHDT and CDR2 YYEEEE come from the germline V gene. After removal of 3 bases from V and 4 bases from J, the junction contained 8 bases not matched to a gene. About this clone: Its antigen is unidentified.

Specimens held roughly 0.9-11 million cryopreserved PBMC prior to DNA extraction. The study, taken as a whole, reports: HIV repertoire CDR3 lengths ranged less widely than those of controls. Even long-term ART left TRB diversity below transplant donor controls, despite gains.

The clonotype originates from a man aged 18 to 29 with HIV. The genes are TRBV5-6 and TRBJ1-2; TRBD1 agrees at 11 bases. The input for sequencing was unsorted PBMCs, taken at the start of antiretroviral therapy, before treatment. The CDR3 protein is CASSSAGTGGIYGYTF. CDR3 nucleotides: TGTGCCAGCAGCTCCGCCGGGACAGGGGGTATCTATGGCTACACCTTC.